This T cell receptor (beta chain) was captured by sequencing in a study of neurological immune-mediated disorders. Study conclusions and caveats: The repertoires of 18 of 34 multiple sclerosis patients fell into one related-CDR3 cluster (a possible signature) under phylogenetic grouping. HTLV-1-associated myelopathy ranked highest for TCR clonal expansion and multiple sclerosis lowest, beneath healthy controls.

Trimming stripped 4 bases from V and 5 bases from J, with 11 bases between. This CDR3 is 13 amino acids long. CDR1 SEHNR and CDR2 FQNEAQ come from the germline V gene (reference sequence). One entry per CDR3 protein results from TCRdb running MiXCR on the 5' RACE reads. The repertoire holds tens of thousands of distinct CDR3 sequences, with about 4.2% as singletons. This clonotype was picked up many times. Its matching antigen is unknown. The receptor comes from a man younger than 40 with multiple sclerosis. The chain links TRBV7-9 to TRBJ1-1; perhaps TRBD1 as D (5 bases). Sequencing used PBMCs. The DNA of the CDR3 is TGTGCCAGCAGCTCCTCAGGGAGTACTGAAGCTTTCTTT. Translation: CASSSSGSTEAFF.